This T cell receptor (beta chain) was sequenced in a study of CD8+ T cells in alopecia areata. Study-level findings and limits: With tofacitinib ongoing, many expanded lesional clones persisted in both scalp and blood. Relative to mice, TCR sharing across patients was less clear, a difference possibly HLA-related. Because one nonresponder was included, the link of baseline CD8+ expansion to response is considered uncertain. Lesional scalp displayed greater clonality than normal scalp, most notably in alopecia totalis/universalis.

As concerns this clone: Its antigen is not identified.

The sample's treatment: oral pan-JAK inhibitor, 5-10 mg twice daily. Sequencing relied on a cDNA template that was reverse transcribed from extracted RNA. Clones were read by immunoSEQ multiplex PCR, and TCRdb kept only the in-frame ones, dropping some. The sample lists 110,000 or so clones; roughly three fifths were seen once. The CDR3 has 13 residues. Per the germline V gene, CDR1 is KGHSH and CDR2 is LQKENI. The V end lost 4 bases, the J end lost 3 bases, and 9 bases lay between the germline ends. This specimen consisted of CD4+ T cells sorted from blood, obtained at week 24, from a patient treated with tofacitinib. The sequence derives from a human donor with alopecia areata. The chain combines TRBV18 with TRBJ1-1, with D possibly matching TRBD1 (5 bases). The DNA for the CDR3 is TGTGCCAGCTCACACTCGGGGGACACTGAAGCTTTCTTT. This encodes CASSHSGDTEAFF.